A selection of T cell receptor beta chains follows, all from one sample in a study of blood T cell repertoires in COVID-19. Sequencing used immunoSEQ multiplex PCR; TCRdb keeps in-frame clones, though not all of them. This table holds 100,000 to 150,000 clones, roughly 89% found once. The material sequenced was peripheral blood. The receptors here all came from a man in his sixties with COVID-19, enrolled during active disease. Each CDR3 is given with its conserved first and last residue. A D gene is named only where the DNA matches it firmly. Not every row has a clone size; where given, it reads once, few, many or a size class.

>TRBJ1-1|.|TRBV5-4|.
CASSSELHTEAFF
TGTGCCAGCAGCTCCGAGCTCCACACTGAAGCTTTCTTT
>TRBJ2-2|.|TRBV7-9|TRBD1
CASTLYRGDTGELFF
TGTGCCAGCACCTTATACAGGGGAGACACCGGGGAGCTGTTTTTT
>TRBJ1-2|.|TRBV4-3|.
CASSQDLGAGYTF
TGCGCCAGCAGCCAAGACCTGGGGGCCGGCTACACCTTC
>TRBJ1-1|.|TRBV6-5|.
CASATLQGGIGSFF
TGTGCCAGCGCAACCCTACAGGGTGGAATTGGGTCTTTCTTT
>TRBJ1-1|.|TRBV27|.
CASSSYNTEAFF
TGTGCCAGCAGTTCCTACAACACTGAAGCTTTCTTT
>TRBJ2-7|.|TRBV6-5|.
CASSQTGYTTYEQYF
TGTGCCAGCAGTCAGACGGGGTATACTACCTACGAGCAGTACTTC
>TRBJ2-5|.|TRBV6-2/TRBV6-3|.
CASSYFKSTQYF
TGTGCCAGCAGTTACTTCAAGAGCACCCAGTACTTC
>TRBJ1-1|.|TRBV5-1|.
CASSPRNRFGTEAFF
TGCGCCAGCAGCCCCAGAAACAGGTTCGGGACTGAAGCTTTCTTT
>TRBJ1-2|.|TRBV6-5|TRBD1
CASRVGQVTNYGYTF
TGTGCCAGCAGGGTCGGACAGGTTACTAACTATGGCTACACCTTC
>TRBJ1-1|.|TRBV19|TRBD1
CASSIRTGGTNTEAFF
TGTGCCAGTAGTATAAGGACAGGGGGTACAAACACTGAAGCTTTCTTT
>TRBJ1-1|.|TRBV30|TRBD1
CAWSGDSNTEAFF
TGTGCCTGGAGTGGGGACAGTAACACTGAAGCTTTCTTT
>TRBJ2-2|.|TRBV11-2|TRBD1
CASRPIAGQGNTGELFF
TGTGCCAGCAGACCTATTGCGGGACAGGGGAACACCGGGGAGCTGTTTTTT
>TRBJ1-3|.|TRBV5-1|.
CASSVEGRLSGNTIYF
TGCGCCAGCTCGGTTGAAGGGAGGCTCTCTGGAAACACCATATATTTT
>TRBJ1-4|.|TRBV11-2|.
CASSLAPGGEKLFF
TGTGCCAGCAGCTTAGCCCCGGGAGGTGAAAAACTGTTTTTT
>TRBJ1-1|.|TRBV18|TRBD1
CASSPPPGGFTEAFF
TGTGCCAGCTCGCCCCCCCCAGGGGGATTCACTGAAGCTTTCTTT
>TRBJ1-2|.|TRBV4-1|TRBD1
CASSQAAGGFHFYGYTF
TGCGCCAGCAGCCAAGCGGCAGGGGGCTTCCACTTCTATGGCTACACCTTC
>TRBJ1-1|.|TRBV25-1|TRBD1
CASIAGTGGGTEAFF
TGTGCCAGCATTGCCGGGACAGGGGGAGGCACTGAAGCTTTCTTT
>TRBJ2-3|.|TRBV5-4|TRBD2
CASSFLGRGDLDTQYF
TGTGCCAGCAGCTTTCTCGGGCGGGGGGACCTAGATACGCAGTATTTT
>TRBJ2-1|.|TRBV11-2|TRBD2
CASSHEEVAGGRSYNEQFF
TGTGCCAGCAGCCATGAGGAGGTAGCGGGGGGACGCTCCTACAATGAGCAGTTCTTC
>TRBJ1-1|.|TRBV9|TRBD1
CASSSPGQGENTEAFF
TGTGCCAGCAGCTCGCCCGGGCAGGGGGAAAACACTGAAGCTTTCTTT
>TRBJ1-4|.|TRBV9|TRBD1
CASSATGTGAEKLFF
TGTGCCAGCAGCGCTACCGGGACAGGGGCTGAAAAACTGTTTTTT
>TRBJ2-3|.|TRBV27|TRBD2
CASTSLGLAGETDTQYF
TGTGCCAGCACCTCGCTGGGGCTAGCGGGGGAAACAGATACGCAGTATTTT
>TRBJ1-5|.|TRBV3-1/TRBV3-2|TRBD1
CASSWTGVDQPQHF
TGTGCCAGCAGCTGGACAGGGGTTGACCAGCCCCAGCATTTT
>TRBJ1-2|.|TRBV29-1|.
CSVDPQGYDYGYTF
TGCAGCGTTGACCCACAGGGATACGACTATGGCTACACCTTC
>TRBJ2-5|.|TRBV5-5|.
CASTLTEYQETQYF
TGTGCCAGCACTTTGACAGAGTACCAAGAGACCCAGTACTTC
>TRBJ2-7|.|TRBV28|.
CASRRHHSMDF
TGTGCCAGCAGACGTCACCACTCTATGGACTTC
>TRBJ1-2|.|TRBV7-2|TRBD1
CASSSPGQGAYGYTF
TGTGCCAGCAGCTCCCCGGGACAGGGGGCGTATGGCTACACCTTC
>TRBJ2-1|once|TRBV6-5|TRBD1
CASNRGAYNEQFF
TGTGCCAGCAACAGGGGGGCCTACAATGAGCAGTTCTTC
>TRBJ2-7|.|TRBV18|.
CASSPGAGDAYEQYF
TGTGCCAGCTCACCTGGGGCAGGGGATGCCTACGAGCAGTACTTC
>TRBJ2-1|.|TRBV4-1|.
CASSHVDAGFSSYNEQFF
TGCGCCAGCAGCCATGTAGACGCGGGCTTCAGCTCCTACAATGAGCAGTTCTTC
>TRBJ1-1|once|TRBV12-3/TRBV12-4|.
CASSPYRVAEAFF
TGTGCCAGCAGCCCGTACAGGGTTGCGGAAGCTTTCTTT
>TRBJ1-1|.|TRBV4-2|TRBD1
CASSQDTGTGGAFSGDTEAFF
TGTGCCAGCAGCCAAGATACGGGGACAGGGGGCGCTTTTTCGGGGGACACTGAAGCTTTCTTT
>TRBJ1-1|.|TRBV7-8|TRBD1
CASGVDRDRKNTEAFF
TGTGCCAGCGGAGTAGACAGGGATCGCAAGAACACTGAAGCTTTCTTT
>TRBJ2-1|.|TRBV4-3|TRBD1
CASSLPTGSQFF
TGCGCCAGCAGCCTACCGACAGGGAGCCAATTCTTC
>TRBJ1-1|.|TRBV29-1|.
CSVYVSGQNTEAFF
TGCAGCGTTTACGTCAGTGGCCAGAACACTGAAGCTTTCTTT
>TRBJ1-6|once|TRBV6-5|.
CASSYSFRGNSPLHF
TGTGCCAGCAGTTACTCATTCCGGGGGAATTCACCCCTCCACTTT
>TRBJ1-2|.|TRBV5-4|.
CASSLGGGYGYTF
TGTGCCAGCAGCTTGGGGGGCGGATATGGCTACACCTTC
>TRBJ2-5|.|TRBV5-1|.
CASSPGLGQETQYF
TGCGCCAGCAGCCCCGGACTGGGACAAGAGACCCAGTACTTC
>TRBJ2-3|.|TRBV27|TRBD2
CASSAHGLAGGGDTQYF
TGTGCCAGCAGTGCCCACGGGCTAGCGGGGGGGGGAGATACGCAGTATTTT
>TRBJ2-7|.|TRBV27|TRBD2
CAASRLGGTYEQYF
TGTGCCGCCAGCAGACTGGGGGGGACCTACGAGCAGTACTTC
>TRBJ2-1|.|TRBV9|.
CASSVGRSEQFF
TGTGCCAGCAGCGTAGGTCGCAGTGAGCAGTTCTTC
>TRBJ1-1|once|TRBV19|.
CASARGVGSRTEAFF
TGTGCCAGTGCCCGGGGTGTGGGGAGCCGCACTGAAGCTTTCTTT
>TRBJ1-4|.|TRBV3-1/TRBV3-2|.
CASSLMAGTNEKLFF
TGTGCCAGCAGCCTCATGGCGGGGACCAACGAAAAACTGTTTTTT
>TRBJ1-1|.|TRBV2|.
CASRYRDKLEAFF
TGTGCCAGCAGGTACCGGGATAAACTTGAAGCTTTCTTT
>TRBJ1-5|.|TRBV5-6|.
CASSRTRNQPQHF
TGTGCCAGCAGCCGGACACGCAATCAGCCCCAGCATTTT
>TRBJ1-2|.|TRBV19|TRBD1
CASSLTGDLPDGYTF
TGTGCCAGTAGTCTAACAGGGGACCTACCTGATGGCTACACCTTC
>TRBJ2-7|.|TRBV5-4|TRBD2
CASSPSGGSYEQYF
TGTGCCAGCAGCCCCTCGGGGGGCTCCTACGAGCAGTACTTC
>TRBJ1-2|.|TRBV28|.
CASSRGLYGYTF
TGTGCCAGCTCCAGGGGTCTCTATGGCTACACCTTC